This record looks at one TCR beta chain sequence and its context. Its antigen is currently unknown. This sample stems from a study of T cell repertoires in cytomegalovirus infection. Study background: A matching HLA type, together with CMV infection, was signaled by public TCR beta signatures.

Using its own MiXCR run on the reads, TCRdb lists one record per CDR3 protein. There are more than 400,000 distinct CDR3 sequences in the sample; around 27% occur only once, and around 13% lies in the top ten. CDR1 SQVTM and CDR2 ANQGSEA come from the germline V gene. V was shortened by 5 bases and J by 1 base, with 10 bases between the two germline ends. The CDR3 covers 13 residues. Study conclusions and caveats: Clonotypes of TCR beta that were HLA-C-restricted and CMV-specific dominated the ex vivo response.

The receptor was derived from a human donor in good health (CMV status not recorded). Some clones in this sample may be carry-over from other donors' samples. The rearrangement joins TRBV29-1 to TRBJ2-3; D unresolved. Input material: PBMCs. DNA of the CDR3: TGCAGCGTTTGGCCCCCTGGCACAGATACGCAGTATTTT. It translates to CSVWPPGTDTQYF.